This is a list of T cell receptor beta chains from one sample in a study of T cell repertoires in cytomegalovirus infection. No antigens are known for them. TCRdb reprocessed the reads via MiXCR and lists one record per CDR3 protein. Among 700,000 to 850,000 distinct CDR3 sequences listed, roughly 33% were seen once. This sample comprised cultured CD8+ T cells from PBMCs, obtained from culture after CMV antigen stimulation. The receptors were gathered from a human donor in good health (CMV status not recorded). Some clones in this sample may be carry-over from other donors' samples. Each CDR3 is given with its conserved first and last residue.

TRBJ2-2	TRBV14	CASSQDWSGPGELFF
TRBJ1-2	TRBV7-8	CASSSGPRIDGYTF
TRBJ2-5	TRBV13	CASSLRKRDRGRETQYF
TRBJ2-5	TRBV9	CASSAVPGKETQYF
TRBJ1-6	TRBV5-3	CASSLPGTDYNSPLHF
TRBJ1-6	TRBV20-1	CSASIPWTGVKGNSPLHF
TRBJ2-5	TRBV4-2	CASSQELAGVETQYF
TRBJ1-5	TRBV19	CASSIVGTNSNQPQHF
TRBJ1-1	TRBV7-8	CTSSLGVSEAFF
TRBJ1-1	TRBV20-1	CSARQIMNTEAFF
TRBJ2-1	TRBV12-5	CASGSWGTSGGREQFF
TRBJ1-2	TRBV19	CASNSGRNPSNGYTF
TRBJ1-3	TRBV10-1	CASREPGRYSGNTIYF
TRBJ2-1	TRBV6-1	CASSESVWGYSGNEQFF
TRBJ1-2	TRBV7-9	CASSYRYGANYGYTF
TRBJ2-7	TRBV7-9	CASSFRQPPGYEQYF
TRBJ2-1	TRBV11-2	CASSSGGAGGSLYNEQFF
TRBJ2-5	TRBV27	CASSAITGGQETQYF
TRBJ1-5	TRBV20-1	CSARDRDSWNQPQHF
TRBJ1-1	TRBV6-1	CAGRQGTEAFF
TRBJ1-1	TRBV6-1	CASSEWQGEDTEAFF
TRBJ2-2	TRBV6-1	CASMDRELSNTGELFF